Listed here are 29 T cell receptor beta chains from one sample, sequenced in a study of kidney transplant recipient with SARS-CoV-2 infection (dated by TCRdb to the early 2020s). Sequencing instrument: Illumina MiSeq. Using fastp trimming at Q25 and MiXCR clonotype assembly, TCRdb reanalyzed the public sequencing data and kept in-frame beta chains. Identical CDR3 proteins give one entry, which carries the most common genes and DNA. The sample has 200,000 to 250,000 distinct CDR3 sequences on record, roughly 26% of them singletons. The ten most abundant clones make up nearly 7.5% of the sample. What the time point label conveys for this sample: pre-pandemic baseline sample and day 111 after first positive SARS-CoV-2 test. Sequencing used a blood sample, obtained at baseline and between days 110 and 120 from a kidney transplant recipient. Receptors originate from a male patient in his 30s who had COVID-19 and was a kidney transplant recipient. After a transplant, some T cells may be the graft donor's own cells.

This clonotype has at least ten counts. The DNA of the CDR3 is TGTGCCAGCAGCCGGGGACAGGCGAGGGATCAGCCCCAGCATTTT. It yields the protein CASSRGQARDQPQHF. This chain links TRBV7-8 with TRBJ1-5; 8 nucleotides agree with TRBD1. Germline CDR1 and CDR2: SGHVS and FQNEAQ. CDR3 length: 15 residues. Trimming removed 5 bases from V and 5 bases from J; junction bases left unmatched: 8.

A note on this clonotype: It is likely a read error: a sequence one base away is far more abundant. The chain couples TRBV28 to TRBJ1-1, with a tentative D call TRBD1 (5 bases). The end of the DNA aligns better with TRBJ1-6, so the J call may be wrong. CDR1 MDHEN and CDR2 SYDVKM come from the germline V gene. The CDR3 extends over 17 amino acids. This CDR3 is CASNTLEGTAGNSPLHF. CDR3 coding DNA: TGTGCCAGCAACACACTGGAGGGGACCGCCGGCAATTCACCCCTCCACTTT.

This clonotype came up many times. The chain couples TRBV6-4 to TRBJ1-2; D call uncertain. The CDR3 is made up of 17 amino acids. Germline V gene sequence: CDR1 MRHNA, CDR2 SNTAGT. Trimming removed 5 bases at V and 4 bases at J, with 23 bases between. The CDR3 is CASSSSGSHGKTYGYTF. The CDR3 DNA reads as TGTGCCAGCAGTTCCAGCGGCTCACACGGAAAGACCTATGGCTACACCTTC.

This clonotype was detected many times. The chain combines TRBV3-1 with TRBJ2-2; no reliable D call. Germline V gives CDR1 LGHDT, CDR2 YNNKEL (reference sequence). Trimming took 5 bases from V and 5 from J, leaving 24 bases between them. The CDR3 is 18 residues long. The CDR3 region is CASSVKAPISGLTGELFF. Written as DNA, the CDR3 is TGTGCCAGCAGCGTGAAAGCTCCCATTTCAGGCTTGACCGGGGAGCTGTTTTTT.

This clonotype was seen only once. A much larger clone differs by one base, so this may be a read error. The chain recombines TRBV19 with TRBJ1-5; 7 bases line up with TRBD1. Looked up from germline, CDR1 is LNHDA and CDR2 is SQIVND (reference sequence). This CDR3 is 16 amino acids long. V trimming: 0 bases; J trimming: 6 bases; junction bases outside the gene matches: 8. CDR3 sequence: CASSIEQGLVLQPQHF. The CDR3 region has the DNA TGTGCCAGTAGTATAGAACAGGGGTTGGTTCTTCAGCCCCAGCATTTT. Complete variable domain (other parts from reference TRBV19 and TRBJ1-5): DGGITQSPKYLFRKEGQNVTLSCEQNLNHDAMYWYRQDPGQGLRLIYYSQIVNDFQKGDIAEGYSVSREKKESFPLTVTSAQKNPTAFYLCASSIEQGLVLQPQHFGDGTRLSIL.

In its sample, this clonotype was seen once. This clone may be a read error of a much larger clone one base away. The CDR3 DNA follows: TGTGCCAGCAGCACCAATGTCAGAGACGGAAAGACCTATGGCTACACCTTC. This encodes CASSTNVRDGKTYGYTF. The chain combines TRBV7-2 with TRBJ1-2; no definite D call. The CDR3 is 17 amino acids. Germline CDR1 SGHTA, CDR2 FQGNSA. Between the trimmed V and J ends, which lost 5 bases and 4 bases, there was a span of 23 bases.

The CDR3 region is CASSAGTSGPCNEQFF. In nucleotides, the CDR3 is TGTGCCAGCAGCGCAGGGACTAGCGGGCCTTGCAATGAGCAGTTCTTC. V and J are TRBV6-5 and TRBJ2-1; 12 bases fit TRBD2. The ends lost 6 bases at V and 6 bases at J; junction bases unmatched: 9. This CDR3 region has 16 residues. Germline-derived CDR1 and CDR2 are MNHEY and SVGAGI.

This clonotype was seen repeatedly, ten times or more. The chain recombines TRBV13 with TRBJ1-1; TRBD1 agrees at 8 bases. The germline V gene encodes CDR1 PRHDT and CDR2 FYEKMQ (reference sequence). J lost 5 bases, V lost 5 bases, and 10 bases had no gene match. The CDR3 is 15 residues long. CDR3 sequence (DNA): TGTGCCAGCAGCATTCGGGCAGGGGGCAGGACTGAAGCTTTCTTT. The encoded protein is CASSIRAGGRTEAFF.

About this clonotype: Being one base from a much bigger clone, this may be a read error. The V and J genes are TRBV5-8 and TRBJ1-2; D gene uncertain. The CDR3 is made up of 16 amino acids. Germline values: CDR1 SGHTS, CDR2 YDEGEE. In DNA form, the CDR3 reads TGTGCCAGCTGCCCCGCTCATCCACGAAAGACCTATGGCCACACCTTC. Protein: CASCPAHPRKTYGHTF. Using reference TRBV5-8 and TRBJ1-2 for the parts outside the CDR3, the full variable domain is EAGVTQSPTHLIKTRGQQATLRCSPISGHTSVYWYQQALGLGLQFLLWYDEGEERNRGNFPPRFSGRQFPNYSSELNVNALELEDSALYLCASCPAHPRKTYGHTFGSGTRLTVV.

With regard to this clonotype: Given a much more abundant clone one base away, this may be a read error. The chain joins TRBV30 to TRBJ2-7, with 9 bases matching TRBD1. The CDR3 is 15 amino acids. Looked up from germline, CDR1 is GTSNPN and CDR2 is SVGIG (reference sequence). The CDR3 protein is CAWRDRDRAPYEQHF. DNA of the CDR3: TGTGCCTGGAGGGATAGGGACAGGGCTCCCTACGAGCAGCACTTC.

This clonotype has at least ten counts. The genes are TRBV7-6 and TRBJ1-2, with D uncertain. Trimming took off 4 bases at V and 4 bases at J, with 22 bases between the two ends. The CDR3 has 17 amino acids. The V gene's germline CDR1 is SGHVS and CDR2 FNYEAQ. CDR3 DNA sequence: TGTGCCAGCAGCTGGCCCGGTGAATCTCGAAAGACCTATGGCTACACCTTC. Its protein is CASSWPGESRKTYGYTF.

On this clonotype: This sequence may be a read error, since a much larger clone differs from it by one base. CDR3 bases: TGCGCCAGCAGCTATCTTGGAGGACATCGAAAGACCTATGGCTACACCTTC. It specifies CASSYLGGHRKTYGYTF. The rearrangement joins TRBV4-3 to TRBJ1-2, with a weak D call TRBD1 (5 bases). The CDR3 extends over 17 amino acids. With 5 bases removed from V and 4 bases from J, the gap between germline ends came to 23 bases. The V gene's germline CDR1 is LGHNA and CDR2 YSLEER.

The sample holds many counts of this clonotype. The chain joins TRBV6-4 to TRBJ2-3; 13 nucleotides match TRBD2. The CDR3 covers 15 residues. V lost 2 bases to trimming and J lost 5 bases; unmatched junction nucleotides: 1. Germline values: CDR1 MRHNA, CDR2 SNTAGT. CDR3 nucleotides: TGTGCCAGCAGTGACGGGACTAGCGGGATAGATACGCAGTATTTT. Its translation is CASSDGTSGIDTQYF.

To note about this clonotype: A much larger clone differs from this one at a single base, so this may be a read error. This chain joins TRBV6-9 and TRBJ1-3; the D is unclear. The CDR3 covers 16 residues. Germline CDR1 is MNHGY and CDR2 is SVAAGI. This chain's CDR3 is CASSSRGGYSGSTIYF. Written as DNA, the CDR3 is TGTGCCAGCAGTTCCCGGGGAGGGTACTCTGGAAGCACCATATATTTT.

This clonotype was found once. A much larger clone lies a single base off, so this may be a read error. The chain carries TRBV6-1 and TRBJ1-2; tentatively, D is TRBD1 (5 bases). CDR1 MNHNS and CDR2 SASEGT come from the germline V gene. Trimming removed 2 bases at V and 7 bases at J, with 17 bases between. The CDR3 is made up of 15 amino acids. The CDR3 nucleotides are TGTGCCAGCAGTGAACGACAGAATATCGTCTGTGGCTACACCTTC. As protein: CASSERQNIVCGYTF.

The CDR3 loop is CGMIGRITQSRANVLTF. The CDR3 DNA sequence: TGTGGCATGATTGGTAGGATAACACAAAGTCGGGCCAACGTCCTGACTTTC. The genes are TRBV8-2 and TRBJ2-6. TRBV8-2 is flagged as a pseudogene. The CDR3 contains 17 residues.

This clonotype came up many times. This rearrangement joins TRBV21-1 to TRBJ2-3. TRBV21-1 corresponds to a pseudogene. The CDR3 consists of 17 residues. This CDR3 is CASRIGIATVMQDTQYF. CDR3 bases: TGTGCCAGCAGAATCGGAATAGCTACAGTCATGCAAGATACGCAGTATTTT.

The V gene is TRBV10-3, the J gene TRBJ2-1; D may correspond to TRBD1 or TRBD2 (6 bases each). Germline CDR1 is ENHRY and CDR2 is SYGVKD. This CDR3 has 13 amino acids. V was trimmed by 7 bases and J by 2 bases, leaving 9 bases between them. The CDR3 region is CAITGAPYNEQFF. The CDR3 bases are TGTGCCATCACGGGGGCCCCCTACAATGAGCAGTTCTTC.

This clonotype has a handful of counts. V and J are TRBV5-1 and TRBJ2-1, with D perhaps assigned TRBD1 or TRBD2 (5 bases each). The V end lost 3 bases, the J end lost 2 bases, and 12 bases lay between the germline ends. The CDR3 is 15 residues long. The germline V gene has CDR1 SGHRS and CDR2 YFSETQ. CDR3 in amino acids: CASSYGGETYNEQFF. CDR3 bases: TGCGCCAGCAGCTATGGGGGAGAAACCTACAATGAGCAGTTCTTC.

The V and J genes are TRBV30 and TRBJ1-1; D ambiguous. The CDR3 consists of 15 residues. Germline values: CDR1 GTSNPN, CDR2 SVGIG (reference sequence). V gave up 0 bases and J gave up 0 bases, with 11 bases separating them. The DNA for the CDR3 is TGTGCCTGGAGTGTACAAACTACGGTGAACACTGAAGCTTTCTTT. Protein sequence: CAWSVQTTVNTEAFF.

A few counts support this clonotype. The chain uses TRBV6-8 and TRBJ2-5; no clear D gene. The germline V and J ends were trimmed by 6 bases and 7 bases, with 15 bases remaining between them. Germline V gene data show CDR1 as MNHGY and CDR2 as SAAAGT. CDR3 length: 13 residues. CDR3 protein: CASRQQRSGTQYF. CDR3 bases: TGTGCCAGCAGACAACAGAGGTCCGGGACCCAGTACTTC.

This clonotype was found many times. This chain connects TRBV5-4 to TRBJ2-3; D not resolved. The CDR3 covers 15 residues. V was clipped by 4 bases and J by 0 bases, with 12 bases between them. Per germline, CDR1 SGHNT and CDR2 YYREEE (reference sequence). The CDR3 spells CASSRRQSSTDTQYF. The CDR3 DNA reads as TGTGCCAGCAGCCGGAGACAATCCAGCACAGATACGCAGTATTTT.

In this sample, this clonotype turned up a few times. The chain carries TRBV5-1 and TRBJ2-2, with 11 bases matching TRBD1. The CDR3 is 15 amino acids. CDR1 is SGHRS and CDR2 is YFSETQ in the germline V gene. J was trimmed by 6 bases and V by 4 bases; bases with no gene match: 5. In DNA, the CDR3 is TGCGCCAGCAGCGGAGGACAGGGGGCTTCCGGGGAGCTGTTTTTT. Amino acids: CASSGGQGASGELFF.

The sample holds one count of this clonotype. This may arise from a read error, as a much more abundant clone is one base away. V gene TRBV19 combines with J gene TRBJ1-1; D not resolved. This CDR3 contains 14 residues. Trimming pared 3 bases from V and 5 bases from J, leaving 13 bases between. CDR1 LNHDA and CDR2 SQIVND come from the germline V gene (reference sequence). In DNA, the CDR3 is TGTGCCAGTAGTATCCACGGGGTGTATACTGAAGCTTTCTTT. It specifies CASSIHGVYTEAFF.

This clonotype was recorded many times. The chain recombines TRBV24-1 with TRBJ2-2; D not resolved. CDR1 is KGHDR, CDR2 SFDVKD, per germline. V was pared by 12 bases and J by 5 bases, with 12 bases between. This CDR3 comprises 12 residues. In DNA, the CDR3 is TGTGCCTCGCAATTCGGGACCGGGGAGCTGTTTTTT. This encodes CASQFGTGELFF.

This clonotype was picked up many times. The V gene is TRBV5-4, the J gene TRBJ2-2; D not resolved. V lost 0 bases to trimming and J lost 3 bases, with 12 bases between them. The CDR3 sequence is 16 residues long. The germline CDR1 and CDR2 sequences are SGHNT and YYREEE (reference sequence). DNA of the CDR3: TGTGCCAGCAGCTTGGATTCTAGTATGTACACCGGGGAGCTGTTTTTT. It encodes CASSLDSSMYTGELFF.

This clonotype occurred many times. For the CDR3, the DNA is TGTGCCAGCAGCTTGGGTAGCTATACCTACAATGAGCAGTTCTTC. This gives the protein CASSLGSYTYNEQFF. The V call is TRBV11-3, the J call TRBJ2-1; the D is unclear. The CDR3 has 15 amino acids. Germline CDR1 is SGHNT and CDR2 is YENEEA. Trimming took off 3 bases at V and 2 bases at J, with 11 bases between the two ends.

This clonotype was recorded at least ten times. The rearrangement links TRBV5-8 to TRBJ1-1, with TRBD1 as a possible D gene (5 bases). CDR3 length: 15 residues. Trimming shortened V by 4 bases and J by 4 bases, and 17 bases separated the two germline ends. The germline CDR1 and CDR2 sequences are SGHTS and YDEGEE. CDR3 protein: CASSPPGSGPTEAFF. CDR3 sequence (DNA): TGTGCCAGCAGCCCACCGGGGTCAGGGCCCACTGAAGCTTTCTTT.

Worth noting for this clonotype: A much larger clone differs from this one at a single base, so this may be a read error. The chain uses TRBV3-2 and TRBJ2-6; whether TRBD2, the table's D call, matches the DNA was not checked. TRBV3-2 counts as a pseudogene. This CDR3 contains 14 residues. CDR3 in amino acids: CASSRGNGANVLTF. The CDR3 DNA sequence: TGTGCCAGCAGCCGAGGGAATGGGGCCAACGTCCTGACTTTC.